This T cell receptor beta chain emerged from a study of T cells in Graves' hyperthyroidism and ophthalmopathy. Whole-study findings and limits: Blood also carried most thyroid clonotypes expanded above 0.001. Ophthalmopathy was predicted by the model a median of roughly 6 months ahead of onset.

The CDR3 covers 12 residues. The trim removed 5 bases at V and 5 bases at J, leaving 2 bases unmatched. CDR1 SGHAT and CDR2 FQNNGV come from the germline V gene. In this sample, this clonotype turned up many times. Its antigen is unidentified. RNA transcripts were the template for amplifying TCR beta CDR3 regions. The study used the HTBI primer set for a first-round RT-PCR of the TCR CDR3. MiXCR was run by TCRdb on the multiplex PCR reads, yielding one entry per CDR3 protein. The sample lists about 840,000 distinct CDR3 sequences, over 35% seen once, with over 8% in the top ten. This chain links TRBV11-2 with TRBJ2-7; TRBD1 matches 8 bases. The receptor was isolated from a young man with Graves' hyperthyroidism. Material for sequencing was blood. The CDR3 sequence is CASSPDRDEQYF. In DNA form, the CDR3 reads TGTGCCAGCAGCCCGGACAGGGACGAGCAGTACTTC.